This TCR beta chain was recovered during a study of cytomegalovirus exposure and HLA in healthy donors. Vbeta (60) and Jbeta (13) primers were used in the PCR. Clones were sequenced by immunoSEQ multiplex PCR, and TCRdb holds only the in-frame ones, with some missing. The repertoire consists of 150,000 or so clones, with approximately 80% occurring once and the leading ten covering over 3%. Germline CDR1 reads SGDLS; CDR2 reads YYNGEE. V was clipped by 4 bases and J by 3 bases, with 13 bases between them. The CDR3 consists of 14 residues. This rearrangement joins TRBV9 to TRBJ1-1; a weak D match, TRBD1 (6 bases). Sequenced: PBMCs. The clonotype originates from a male donor in good health and CMV-seronegative. The CDR3 protein is CASSPRTAHTEAFF. CDR3 bases: TGTGCCAGCAGCCCGCGGACAGCCCACACTGAAGCTTTCTTT.